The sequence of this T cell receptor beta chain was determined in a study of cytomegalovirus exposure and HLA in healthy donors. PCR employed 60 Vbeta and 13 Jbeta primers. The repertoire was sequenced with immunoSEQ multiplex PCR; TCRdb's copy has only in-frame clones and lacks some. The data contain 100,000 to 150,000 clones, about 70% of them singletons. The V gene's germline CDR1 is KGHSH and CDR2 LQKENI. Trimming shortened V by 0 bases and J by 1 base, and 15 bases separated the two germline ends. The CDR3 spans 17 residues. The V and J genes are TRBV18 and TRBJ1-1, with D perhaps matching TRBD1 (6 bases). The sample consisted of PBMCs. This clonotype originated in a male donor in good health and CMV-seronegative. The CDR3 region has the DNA TGTGCCAGCTCACCACCTGGCAGGGGCGCAGGGAACACTGAAGCTTTCTTT. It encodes CASSPPGRGAGNTEAFF.